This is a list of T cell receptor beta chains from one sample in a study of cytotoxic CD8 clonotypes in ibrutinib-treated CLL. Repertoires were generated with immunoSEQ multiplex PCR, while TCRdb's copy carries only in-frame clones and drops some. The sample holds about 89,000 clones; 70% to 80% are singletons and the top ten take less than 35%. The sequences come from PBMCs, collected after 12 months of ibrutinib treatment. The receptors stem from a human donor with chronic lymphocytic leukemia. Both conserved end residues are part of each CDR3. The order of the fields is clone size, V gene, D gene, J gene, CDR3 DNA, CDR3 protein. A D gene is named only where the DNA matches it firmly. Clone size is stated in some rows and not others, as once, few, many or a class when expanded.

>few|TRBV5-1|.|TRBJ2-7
TGCGCCAGCAGCCGCGATATGACAGGCCTCTCCTACGAGCAGTACTTC
CASSRDMTGLSYEQYF
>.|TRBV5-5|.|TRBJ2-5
TGTGCCAGCAGCTCGAGGGGGGAATACCAAGAGACCCAGTACTTC
CASSSRGEYQETQYF
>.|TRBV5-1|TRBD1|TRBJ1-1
TGCGCCAGCAGCTTGGGCCCGAACCGTGGCAGGGGGCAGAACACTGAAGCTTTCTTT
CASSLGPNRGRGQNTEAFF
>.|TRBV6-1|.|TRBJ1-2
TGTGCCAGCAGTCCAGAGGGCTATGGCTACACCTTC
CASSPEGYGYTF
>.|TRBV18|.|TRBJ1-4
TGTGCCAGCTCACCTAGGGGGGATGGAGAAAAACTGTTTTTT
CASSPRGDGEKLFF
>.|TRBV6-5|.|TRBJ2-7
TGTGCCAGCAACGGAAACGGCGCGTACGGGCAGTACTTC
CASNGNGAYGQYF
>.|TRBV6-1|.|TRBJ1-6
TGTGCCAGCAGTGAAGGGAGTCAGGGTGATTCACCCCTCCACTTT
CASSEGSQGDSPLHF
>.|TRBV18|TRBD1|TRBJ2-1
TGTGCCAGCTCACCATGGACAGGGGGGGATACTGAGCAGTTCTTC
CASSPWTGGDTEQFF
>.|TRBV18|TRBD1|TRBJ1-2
TGTGCCAGCTCAGAGGGGGCATTTGGCTACACCTTC
CASSEGAFGYTF
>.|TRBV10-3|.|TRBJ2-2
TGTGCCATCAGTAAGTCGGGGGCCGACGGGGAGCTGTTTTTT
CAISKSGADGELFF
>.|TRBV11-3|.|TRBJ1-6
TGTGCCAGCAGCTTAGCCGGGCCCCTCCACTTT
CASSLAGPLHF
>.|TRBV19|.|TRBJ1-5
TGTGCCAGTAGGGGAGGGGGTCTTCAGCCCCAGCATTTT
CASRGGGLQPQHF
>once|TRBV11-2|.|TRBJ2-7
TGTGCCAGCAGCTCCCGAGGGTCTCAAGGTTCCTACGAGCAGTACTTC
CASSSRGSQGSYEQYF
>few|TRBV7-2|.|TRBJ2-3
TGTGCCAGCAGCTTAGGGAACCCTCTCACAGATACGCAGTATTTT
CASSLGNPLTDTQYF
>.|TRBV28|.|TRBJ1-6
TGTGCCACCGCGGGGGGCTCCTATAATTCACCCCTCCACTTT
CATAGGSYNSPLHF
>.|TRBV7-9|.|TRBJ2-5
TGTGCTTCGGGGCAAGAGACCCAGTACTTC
CASGQETQYF
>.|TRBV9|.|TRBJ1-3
TGTGCCAGCAGCCTTAGTAGCTCTGGAAACACCATATATTTT
CASSLSSSGNTIYF
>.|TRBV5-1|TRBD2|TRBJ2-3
TGCGCCAGCAGCTCTTGGACTAGCCTCACAGATACGCAGTATTTT
CASSSWTSLTDTQYF
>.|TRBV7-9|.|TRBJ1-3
TGTGCCAGCAGCTTTTATCAGCCTGGAAACACCATATATTTT
CASSFYQPGNTIYF
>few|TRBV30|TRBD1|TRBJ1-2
TGTGCCTGGAGACAGGGACAGGGAAGTGGCTACACCTTC
CAWRQGQGSGYTF
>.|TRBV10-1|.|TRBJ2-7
TGCGCCAGCAGCGGCTACCGGGACAAAGACTACGAGCAGTACTTC
CASSGYRDKDYEQYF
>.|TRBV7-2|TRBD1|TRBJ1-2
TGTGCCAGCAGCCCCCCCGGACAGGCAAACTATGGCTACACCTTC
CASSPPGQANYGYTF
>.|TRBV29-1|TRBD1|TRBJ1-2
TGCAGCGTCCGACAGGGCGATTTGGGCTATGGCTACACCTTC
CSVRQGDLGYGYTF
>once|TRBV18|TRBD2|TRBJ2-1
TGTGCCAGCTCACCAGAGACTAGCGGGGGGGACGAGCAGTTCTTC
CASSPETSGGDEQFF
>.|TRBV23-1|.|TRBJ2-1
TGCGCCAGCAGTCAAGGAGACAGGATTAAGGCCAATGAGCAGTTCTTC
CASSQGDRIKANEQFF
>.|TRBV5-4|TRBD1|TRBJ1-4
TGTGCCAGCAGCCAGGGGGCGGGTCTGTCTAATGAAAAACTGTTTTTT
CASSQGAGLSNEKLFF
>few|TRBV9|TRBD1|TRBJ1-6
TGTGCCAGCAGCGGGACAGGGTCCTCACCCCTCCACTTT
CASSGTGSSPLHF
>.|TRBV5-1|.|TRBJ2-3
TGCGCCAGCAGCTTACGCGGGCAGGACAGAGAAGACACAGATACGCAGTATTTT
CASSLRGQDREDTDTQYF
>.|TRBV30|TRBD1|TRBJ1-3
TGTGCCTGGAGTCGAGGAGGGACAGCCTCTGGAAACACCATATATTTT
CAWSRGGTASGNTIYF
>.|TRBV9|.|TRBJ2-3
TGTGCCAGCAGCGTAGAACAGGTCACAGATACGCAGTATTTT
CASSVEQVTDTQYF
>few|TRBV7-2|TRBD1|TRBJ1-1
TGTGCCAGCAGCTTAGTTGGGACAGGGGGTAAGGCGACTGAAGCTTTCTTT
CASSLVGTGGKATEAFF
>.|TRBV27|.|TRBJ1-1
TGTGCCAGCAGTTTAATTAAGTCGGCCACTGAAGCTTTCTTT
CASSLIKSATEAFF
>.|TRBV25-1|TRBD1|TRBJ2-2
TGTGCCAGCTCCCCGGGACAGGGATTATCCGGGGAGCTGTTTTTT
CASSPGQGLSGELFF
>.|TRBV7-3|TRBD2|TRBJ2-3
TGTGCCAGCAGCTCCCCCGGGACTAGCGGGGGTAGGGGCACAGATACGCAGTATTTT
CASSSPGTSGGRGTDTQYF
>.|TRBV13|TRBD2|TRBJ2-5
TGTGCCAGCAGCTTAGATATAGCGGGGGGTCAAGAGACCCAGTACTTC
CASSLDIAGGQETQYF
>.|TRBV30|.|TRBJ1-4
TGTGCCTGGAGCGCCTACTACGGGGGAAATGAAAAACTGTTTTTT
CAWSAYYGGNEKLFF
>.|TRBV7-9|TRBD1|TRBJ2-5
TGTGCCAGCAGCTCCGACAGGGGGCGAAAGACCCAGTACTTC
CASSSDRGRKTQYF
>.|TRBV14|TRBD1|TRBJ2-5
TGTGCCAGCAGCACAGGGGCCTACCGTCTGGAGACCCAGTACTTC
CASSTGAYRLETQYF
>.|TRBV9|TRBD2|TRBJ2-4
TGTGCCAGCAGCGTAGCTTTCGGGGGGTCAAACATTCAGTACTTC
CASSVAFGGSNIQYF
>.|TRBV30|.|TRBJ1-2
TGTGCCTGGAGTCCACAGGGAAGCTTAGTCTATGGCTACACCTTC
CAWSPQGSLVYGYTF
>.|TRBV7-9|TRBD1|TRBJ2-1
TGTGCCAGCAGCACCGGGACAGGGGGTCTACCCTACAATGAGCAGTTCTTC
CASSTGTGGLPYNEQFF
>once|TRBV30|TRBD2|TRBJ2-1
TGTGCCTGGAGTGTACGCAAGCGGGGGTTCTCCAATGAGCAGTTCTTC
CAWSVRKRGFSNEQFF
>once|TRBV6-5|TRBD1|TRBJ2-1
TGTGCCAGCAGTACAGGGGTCGATGAGCAGTTCTTC
CASSTGVDEQFF
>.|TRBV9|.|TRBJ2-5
TGTGCCAGCAGCGTAGATTCCCAAGAGACCCAGTACTTC
CASSVDSQETQYF
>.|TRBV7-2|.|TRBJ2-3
TGTGCCAGCAGCCCAGGTGGGGGGCCGGGGAGGGATACGCAGTATTTT
CASSPGGGPGRDTQYF
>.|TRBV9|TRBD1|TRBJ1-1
TGTGCCAGCAGCGTGTTTGTGGCAGGGGGATTGGACACTGAAGCTTTCTTT
CASSVFVAGGLDTEAFF
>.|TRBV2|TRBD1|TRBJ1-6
TGTGCCAGCAGTGACAGGACAGGGAATTCACCCCTCCACTTT
CASSDRTGNSPLHF
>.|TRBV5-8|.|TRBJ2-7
TGTGCCAGCAGCGCGCCTCGCGAGCAGTACTTC
CASSAPREQYF
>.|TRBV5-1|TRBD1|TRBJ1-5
TGCGCCAGCAGCTTGGAGGGACAGGCGGGGGGTCAGCCCCAGCATTTT
CASSLEGQAGGQPQHF
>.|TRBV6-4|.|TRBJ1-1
TGTGCCAGCAGGGACACGGAAGACACTGAAGCTTTCTTT
CASRDTEDTEAFF